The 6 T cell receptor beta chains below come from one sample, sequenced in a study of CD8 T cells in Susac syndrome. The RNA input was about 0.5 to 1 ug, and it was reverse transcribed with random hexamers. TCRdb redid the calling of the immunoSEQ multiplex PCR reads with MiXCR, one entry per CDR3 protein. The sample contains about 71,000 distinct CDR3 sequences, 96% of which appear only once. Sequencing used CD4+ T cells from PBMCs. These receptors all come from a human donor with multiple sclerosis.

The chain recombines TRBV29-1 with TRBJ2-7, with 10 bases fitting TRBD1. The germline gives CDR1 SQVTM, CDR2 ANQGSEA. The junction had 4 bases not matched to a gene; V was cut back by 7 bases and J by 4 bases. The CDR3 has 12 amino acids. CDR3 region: CSAGQGTYEQYF. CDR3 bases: TGCAGCGCGGGACAGGGGACATACGAGCAGTACTTC.

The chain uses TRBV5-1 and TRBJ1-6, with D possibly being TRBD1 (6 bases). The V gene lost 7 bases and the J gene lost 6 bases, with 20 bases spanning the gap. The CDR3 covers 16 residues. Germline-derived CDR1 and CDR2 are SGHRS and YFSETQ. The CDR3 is CASGLLGGAGNSPLHF. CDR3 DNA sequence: TGCGCCAGCGGACTACTCGGGGGCGCCGGTAATTCACCCCTCCACTTT.

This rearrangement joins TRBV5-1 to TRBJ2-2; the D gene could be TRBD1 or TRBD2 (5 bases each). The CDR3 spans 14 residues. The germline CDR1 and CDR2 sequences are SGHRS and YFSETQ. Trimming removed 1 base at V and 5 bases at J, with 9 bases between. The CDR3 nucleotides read TGCGCCAGCAGCTTGTGGGGGAAGACCGGGGAGCTGTTTTTT. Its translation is CASSLWGKTGELFF.

The CDR3 DNA reads as TGTGCCAGCAGTGCAAGGGGGAATGAGCAGTTCTTC. Residues: CASSARGNEQFF. V is TRBV3-1 and J is TRBJ2-1, with a weak D call TRBD1 (6 bases). This CDR3 region has 12 residues. V lost 6 bases and J lost 7, with 10 bases in between. CDR1 and CDR2 (germline): LGHDT, YNNKEL (reference sequence).

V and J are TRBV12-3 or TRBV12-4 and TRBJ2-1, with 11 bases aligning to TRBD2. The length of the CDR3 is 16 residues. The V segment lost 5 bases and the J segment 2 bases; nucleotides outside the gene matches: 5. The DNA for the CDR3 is TGTGCCAGCAGTCCACTAGCGGGGGCCCCCTACAATGAGCAGTTCTTC. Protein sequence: CASSPLAGAPYNEQFF.

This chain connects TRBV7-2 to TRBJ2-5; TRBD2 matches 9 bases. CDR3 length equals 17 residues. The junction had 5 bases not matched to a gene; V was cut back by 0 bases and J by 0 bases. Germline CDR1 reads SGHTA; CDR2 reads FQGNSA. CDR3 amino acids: CASSLAPSGGYQETQYF. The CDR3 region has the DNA TGTGCCAGCAGCTTAGCGCCAAGCGGGGGGTACCAAGAGACCCAGTACTTC.